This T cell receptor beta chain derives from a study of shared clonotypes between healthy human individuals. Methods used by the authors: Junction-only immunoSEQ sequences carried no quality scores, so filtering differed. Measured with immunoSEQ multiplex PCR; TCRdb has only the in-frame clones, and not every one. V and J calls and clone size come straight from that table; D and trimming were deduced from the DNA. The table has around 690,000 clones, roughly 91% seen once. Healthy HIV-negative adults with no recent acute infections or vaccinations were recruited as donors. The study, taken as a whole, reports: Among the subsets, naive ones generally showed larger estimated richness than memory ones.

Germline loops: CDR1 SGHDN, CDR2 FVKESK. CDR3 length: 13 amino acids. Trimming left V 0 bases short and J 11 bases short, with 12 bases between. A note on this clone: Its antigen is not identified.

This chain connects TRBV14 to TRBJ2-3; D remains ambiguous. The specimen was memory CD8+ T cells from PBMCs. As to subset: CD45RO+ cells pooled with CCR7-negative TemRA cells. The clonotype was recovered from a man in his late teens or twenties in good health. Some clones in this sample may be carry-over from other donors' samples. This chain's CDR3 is CASSQEDRQRQYF. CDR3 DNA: TGTGCCAGCAGCCAAGAGGACCGGCAGAGGCAGTATTTT. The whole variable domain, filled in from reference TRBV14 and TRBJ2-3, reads EAGVTQFPSHSVIEKGQTVTLRCDPISGHDNLYWYRRVMGKEIKFLLHFVKESKQDESGMPNNRFLAERTGGTYSTLKVQPAELEDSGVYFCASSQEDRQRQYFGPGTRLTVL.